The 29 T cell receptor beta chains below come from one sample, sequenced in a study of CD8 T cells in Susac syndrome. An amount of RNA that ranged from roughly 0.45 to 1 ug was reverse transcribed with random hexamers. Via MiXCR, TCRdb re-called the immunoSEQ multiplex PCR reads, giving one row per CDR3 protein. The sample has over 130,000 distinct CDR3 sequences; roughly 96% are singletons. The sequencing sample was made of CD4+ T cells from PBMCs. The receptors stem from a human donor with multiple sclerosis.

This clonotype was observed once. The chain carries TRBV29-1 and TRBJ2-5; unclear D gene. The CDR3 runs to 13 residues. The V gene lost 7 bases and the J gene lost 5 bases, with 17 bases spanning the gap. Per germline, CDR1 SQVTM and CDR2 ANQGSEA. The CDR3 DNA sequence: TGCAGCGCCGCCGCGAATCAGCAGGAGACCCAGTACTTC. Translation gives CSAAANQQETQYF.

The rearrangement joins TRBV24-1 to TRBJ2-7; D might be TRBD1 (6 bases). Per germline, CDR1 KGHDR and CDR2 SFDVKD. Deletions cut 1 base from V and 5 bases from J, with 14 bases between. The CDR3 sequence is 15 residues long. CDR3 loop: CATSDLAARTDEQYF. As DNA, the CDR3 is TGTGCCACCAGTGATTTAGCCGCCAGGACAGACGAGCAGTACTTC.

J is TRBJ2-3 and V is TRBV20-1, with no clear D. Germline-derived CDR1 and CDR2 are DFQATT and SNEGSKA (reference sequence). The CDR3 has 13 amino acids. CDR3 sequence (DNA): TGCAGCACCCCGGGCCCTAGCACAGATACGCAGTATTTT. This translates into CSTPGPSTDTQYF.

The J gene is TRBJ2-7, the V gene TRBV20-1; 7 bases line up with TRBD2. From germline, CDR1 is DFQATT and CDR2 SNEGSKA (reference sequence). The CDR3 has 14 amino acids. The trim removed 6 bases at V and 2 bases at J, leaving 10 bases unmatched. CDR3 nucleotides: TGCAGTGCCAACCGGGACTACCGGACCTACGAGCAGTACTTC. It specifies CSANRDYRTYEQYF.

CDR3 in DNA: TGTGCCAGCAGTTCGGGGGCGCGAGGCCGCCAAGAGACCCAGTACTTC. Protein: CASSSGARGRQETQYF. The rearrangement links TRBV12-3 or TRBV12-4 to TRBJ2-5; D is possibly TRBD1 or TRBD2 (6 bases each). The CDR3 is made up of 16 amino acids. The ends were cut back, 4 bases at V and 1 base at J, with 16 bases in the middle.

This CDR3 is CASRLQVDTEAFF. The CDR3 DNA sequence: TGTGCCAGCAGATTACAGGTAGACACTGAAGCTTTCTTT. The chain employs TRBV27 and TRBJ1-1; D is perhaps TRBD1 (5 bases). Germline CDR1 is MNHEY and CDR2 is SMNVEV (reference sequence). V was cut by 6 bases and J by 3 bases, with 11 bases left in between. The CDR3 spans 13 residues.

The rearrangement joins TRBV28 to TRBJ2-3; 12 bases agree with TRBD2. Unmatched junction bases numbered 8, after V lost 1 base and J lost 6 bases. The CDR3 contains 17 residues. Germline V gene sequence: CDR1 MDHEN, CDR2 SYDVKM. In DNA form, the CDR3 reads TGTGCCAGCAGTTTATATAGACTAGCGGGGGCCAGGGATACGCAGTATTTT. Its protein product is CASSLYRLAGARDTQYF. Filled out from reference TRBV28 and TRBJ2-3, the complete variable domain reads DVKVTQSSRYLVKRTGEKVFLECVQDMDHENMFWYRQDPGLGLRLIYFSYDVKMKEKGDIPEGYSVSREKKERFSLILESASTNQTSMYLCASSLYRLAGARDTQYFGPGTRLTVL.

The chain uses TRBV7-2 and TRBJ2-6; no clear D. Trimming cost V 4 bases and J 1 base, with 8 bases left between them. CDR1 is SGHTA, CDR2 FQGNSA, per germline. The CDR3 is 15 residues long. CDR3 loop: CASSSDPSGANVLTF. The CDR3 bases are TGTGCCAGCAGCTCCGACCCTTCTGGGGCCAACGTCCTGACTTTC.

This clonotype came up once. DNA of the CDR3: TGCAGTGCTAGAGACTATGAGCAGTTCTTC. Protein product: CSARDYEQFF. The genes are TRBV20-1 and TRBJ2-1; D gene ambiguous. The CDR3 is made up of 10 amino acids. CDR1 is DFQATT and CDR2 is SNEGSKA in the germline V gene (reference sequence). Trimming stripped 0 bases from V and 8 bases from J, with 2 bases between.

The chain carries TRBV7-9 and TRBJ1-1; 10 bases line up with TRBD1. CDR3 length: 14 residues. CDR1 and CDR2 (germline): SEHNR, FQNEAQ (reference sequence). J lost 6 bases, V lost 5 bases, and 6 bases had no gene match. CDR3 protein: CASSIATGGPEAFF. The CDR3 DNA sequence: TGTGCCAGCAGCATCGCGACAGGGGGCCCTGAAGCTTTCTTT.

The CDR3: CASSPLPSGNYGYTF. CDR3 nucleotides: TGTGCCAGCAGTCCGCTGCCCTCTGGGAACTATGGCTACACCTTC. This chain uses TRBV27 with TRBJ1-2; D not resolved. Germline values: CDR1 MNHEY, CDR2 SMNVEV (reference sequence). V lost 5 bases, J lost 2 bases, and 15 bases lay in between. The CDR3 contains 15 residues.

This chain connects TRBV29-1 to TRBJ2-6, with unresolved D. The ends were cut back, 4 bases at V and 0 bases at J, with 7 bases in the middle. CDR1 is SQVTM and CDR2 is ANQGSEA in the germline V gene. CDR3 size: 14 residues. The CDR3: CSVVWGSGANVLTF. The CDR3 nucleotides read TGCAGCGTTGTGTGGGGCTCTGGGGCCAACGTCCTGACTTTC.

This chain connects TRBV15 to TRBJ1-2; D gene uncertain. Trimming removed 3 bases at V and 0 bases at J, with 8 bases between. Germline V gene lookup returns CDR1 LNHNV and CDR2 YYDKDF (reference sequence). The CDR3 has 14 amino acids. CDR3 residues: CATSRDRANYGYTF. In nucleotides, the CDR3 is TGTGCCACCAGCAGGGACCGAGCTAACTATGGCTACACCTTC.

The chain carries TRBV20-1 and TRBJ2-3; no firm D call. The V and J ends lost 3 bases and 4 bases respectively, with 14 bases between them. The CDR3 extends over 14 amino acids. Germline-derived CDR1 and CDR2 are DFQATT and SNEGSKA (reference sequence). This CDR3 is CSARVQLRSDTQYF. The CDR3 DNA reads TGCAGTGCTAGGGTGCAGCTTCGATCAGATACGCAGTATTTT.

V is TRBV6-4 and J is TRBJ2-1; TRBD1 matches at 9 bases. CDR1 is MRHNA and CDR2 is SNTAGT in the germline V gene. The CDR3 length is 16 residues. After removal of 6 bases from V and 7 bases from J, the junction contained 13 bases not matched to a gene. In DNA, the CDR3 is TGTGCCAGCAGCGAGACCGGGACAGGGTGGGGAAATGAGCAGTTCTTC. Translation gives CASSETGTGWGNEQFF.

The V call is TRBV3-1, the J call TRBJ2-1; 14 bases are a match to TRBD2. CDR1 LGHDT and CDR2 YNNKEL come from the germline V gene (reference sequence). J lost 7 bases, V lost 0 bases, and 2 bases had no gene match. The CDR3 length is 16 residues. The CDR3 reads CASSQERTSGRNEQFF. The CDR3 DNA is TGTGCCAGCAGCCAAGAGAGGACTAGCGGGAGGAATGAGCAGTTCTTC.

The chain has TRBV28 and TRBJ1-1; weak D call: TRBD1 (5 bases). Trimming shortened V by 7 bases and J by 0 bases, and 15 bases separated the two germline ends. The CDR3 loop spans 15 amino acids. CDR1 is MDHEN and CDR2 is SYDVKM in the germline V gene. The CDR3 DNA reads TGTGCCAGCATTCCGGGACGGAGTATGAACACTGAAGCTTTCTTT. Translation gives CASIPGRSMNTEAFF.

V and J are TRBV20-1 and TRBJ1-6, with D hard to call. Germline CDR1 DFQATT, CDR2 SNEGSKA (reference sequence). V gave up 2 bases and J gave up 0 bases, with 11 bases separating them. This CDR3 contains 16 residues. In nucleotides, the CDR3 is TGCAGTGCTAGACTACGTCCGAGCTCCTATAATTCACCCCTCCACTTT. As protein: CSARLRPSSYNSPLHF.

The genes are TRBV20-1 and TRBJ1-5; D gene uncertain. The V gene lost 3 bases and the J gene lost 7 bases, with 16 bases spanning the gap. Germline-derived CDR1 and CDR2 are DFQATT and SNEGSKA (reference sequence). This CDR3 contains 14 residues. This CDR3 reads CSASTGGVNQPQHF. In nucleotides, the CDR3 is TGCAGTGCTAGTACGGGTGGAGTTAACCAGCCCCAGCATTTT.

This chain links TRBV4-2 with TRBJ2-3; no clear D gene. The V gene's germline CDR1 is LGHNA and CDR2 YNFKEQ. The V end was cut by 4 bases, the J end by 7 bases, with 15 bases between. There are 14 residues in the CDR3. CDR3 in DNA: TGTGCCAGCAGCCTTGAGGTGAATCGAAATACGCAGTATTTT. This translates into CASSLEVNRNTQYF.

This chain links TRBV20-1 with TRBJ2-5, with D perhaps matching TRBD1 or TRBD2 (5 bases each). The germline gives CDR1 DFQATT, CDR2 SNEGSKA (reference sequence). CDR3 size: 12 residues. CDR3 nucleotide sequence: TGCAGAGTCAGGGAGTCCACCGGGACCCAGTACTTC. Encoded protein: CRVRESTGTQYF.

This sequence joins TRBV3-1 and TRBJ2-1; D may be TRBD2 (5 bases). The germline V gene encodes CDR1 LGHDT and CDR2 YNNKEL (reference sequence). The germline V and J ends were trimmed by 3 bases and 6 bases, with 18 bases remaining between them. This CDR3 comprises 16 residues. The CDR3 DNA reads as TGTGCCAGCAGCCAGCGGGCCGGGATCACCCCCAATGAGCAGTTCTTC. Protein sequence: CASSQRAGITPNEQFF.

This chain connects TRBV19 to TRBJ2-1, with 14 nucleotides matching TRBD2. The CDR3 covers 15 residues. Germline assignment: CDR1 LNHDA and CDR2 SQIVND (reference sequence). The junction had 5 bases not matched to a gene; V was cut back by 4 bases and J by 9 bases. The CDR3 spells CASSRLAGGIGEQFF. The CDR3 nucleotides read TGTGCCAGTAGTAGACTAGCGGGAGGGATTGGTGAGCAGTTCTTC.

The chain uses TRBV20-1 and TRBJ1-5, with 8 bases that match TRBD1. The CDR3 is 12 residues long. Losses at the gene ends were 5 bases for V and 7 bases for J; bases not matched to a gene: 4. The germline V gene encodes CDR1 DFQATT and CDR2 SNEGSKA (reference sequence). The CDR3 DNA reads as TGCAGTGCTTCGACAGGGGTCCAGCCCCAGCATTTT. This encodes CSASTGVQPQHF.

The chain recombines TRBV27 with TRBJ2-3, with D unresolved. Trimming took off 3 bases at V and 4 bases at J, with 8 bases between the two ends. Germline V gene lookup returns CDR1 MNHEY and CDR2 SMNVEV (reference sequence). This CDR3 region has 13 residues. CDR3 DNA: TGTGCCAGCAGTTTGATAATCCCAGATACGCAGTATTTT. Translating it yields CASSLIIPDTQYF.

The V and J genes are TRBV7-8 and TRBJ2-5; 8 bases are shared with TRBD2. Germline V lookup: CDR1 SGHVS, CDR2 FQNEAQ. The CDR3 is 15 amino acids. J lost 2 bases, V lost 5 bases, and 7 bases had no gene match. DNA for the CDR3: TGTGCCAGCAGCCCTCGACTAGCGCCACAAGAGACCCAGTACTTC. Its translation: CASSPRLAPQETQYF. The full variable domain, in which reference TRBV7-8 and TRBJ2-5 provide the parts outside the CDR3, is GAGVSQSPRYKVAKRGQDVALRCDPISGHVSLFWYQQALGQGPEFLTYFQNEAQLDKSGLPSDRFFAERPEGSVSTLKIQRTQQEDSAVYLCASSPRLAPQETQYFGPGTRLLVL.

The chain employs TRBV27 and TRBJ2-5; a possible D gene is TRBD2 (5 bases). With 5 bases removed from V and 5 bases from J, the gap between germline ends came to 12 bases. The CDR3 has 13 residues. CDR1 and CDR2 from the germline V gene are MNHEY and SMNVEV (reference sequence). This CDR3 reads CASSPRRGETQYF. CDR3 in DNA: TGTGCCAGCAGTCCTAGACGAGGGGAGACCCAGTACTTC.

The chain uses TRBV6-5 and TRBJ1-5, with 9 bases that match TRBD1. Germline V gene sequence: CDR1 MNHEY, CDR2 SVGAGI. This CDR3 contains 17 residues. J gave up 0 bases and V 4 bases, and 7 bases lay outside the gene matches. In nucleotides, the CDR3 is TGTGCCAGCAGTTCCATGGGGACAGGGCTTAGCAATCAGCCCCAGCATTTT. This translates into CASSSMGTGLSNQPQHF.

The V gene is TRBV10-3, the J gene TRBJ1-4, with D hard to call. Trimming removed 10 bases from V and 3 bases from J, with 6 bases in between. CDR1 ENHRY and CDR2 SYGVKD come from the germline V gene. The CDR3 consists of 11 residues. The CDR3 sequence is CATGANEKLFF. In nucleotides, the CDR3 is TGTGCCACCGGGGCTAATGAAAAACTGTTTTTT.